The 29 T cell receptor beta chains reported below all come from one sample, sequenced in a study of cytotoxic CD8 clonotypes in ibrutinib-treated CLL (TCRdb year 2021). Reading the label with the study, this specimen's time point is: 12 months on ibrutinib. To prepare the library, the immunoSEQ multiplex PCR assay was applied. Imported from immuneACCESS, the table was reduced by TCRdb to in-frame sequences with V and J called. These copies leave out some clones; in studies compared against another copy, an unresolved V gene accounts for under half, and the cause of the remainder is not known. For this sample the table gives some 200,000 clones, of which 70% were detected only once. The ten largest clones take up 5.9% of the sample. The sequenced sample was PBMCs, obtained after 12 months of ibrutinib treatment. All receptors derive from a human donor with chronic lymphocytic leukemia.

V usage is TRBV5-1 and J usage is TRBJ2-4; D is uncertain. Germline lookup yields CDR1 SGHRS and CDR2 YFSETQ. V gave up 1 base and J gave up 2 bases, with 7 bases separating them. This CDR3 spans 14 amino acids. DNA of the CDR3: TGCGCCAGCAGCTTGCAGTCCTCCAAAAACATTCAGTACTTC. Its translation: CASSLQSSKNIQYF.

V usage is TRBV18 and J usage is TRBJ2-3, with D possibly matching TRBD2 (6 bases). This CDR3 spans 15 amino acids. Germline V gives CDR1 KGHSH, CDR2 LQKENI. With 2 bases removed from V and 4 bases from J, the gap between germline ends came to 13 bases. Written as DNA, the CDR3 is TGTGCCAGCTCACCAAGAAGCGGAGGGGCAGATACGCAGTATTTT. Its protein is CASSPRSGGADTQYF.

This clone was detected only a few times. This chain links TRBV5-1 with TRBJ2-3; D is uncertain. The CDR3 loop spans 17 amino acids. CDR1 and CDR2 (germline): SGHRS, YFSETQ. Deletions cut 4 bases from V and 0 bases from J, with 18 bases between. CDR3: CASSRLPSVRSTDTQYF. CDR3 in DNA: TGCGCCAGCAGCCGCCTCCCTAGTGTGCGTAGCACAGATACGCAGTATTTT. Full variable domain (remainder filled in from reference TRBV5-1 and TRBJ2-3): KAGVTQTPRYLIKTRGQQVTLSCSPISGHRSVSWYQQTPGQGLQFLFEYFSETQRNKGNFPGRFSGRQFSNSRSEMNVSTLELGDSALYLCASSRLPSVRSTDTQYFGPGTRLTVL.

The chain has TRBV30 and TRBJ1-3, with D unclear. Trimming left V 4 bases short and J 0 bases short, with 16 bases between. There are 16 residues in the CDR3. The germline V gene encodes CDR1 GTSNPN and CDR2 SVGIG (reference sequence). CDR3 protein: CAWTRSSAYSGNTIYF. The DNA for the CDR3 is TGTGCCTGGACCCGAAGCTCGGCCTACTCTGGAAACACCATATATTTT.

This clone was seen only once. The chain uses TRBV4-1 and TRBJ1-2, with a tentative D call TRBD1 (5 bases). The CDR3 runs 15 residues. V was pared by 0 bases and J by 1 base, with 9 bases between. The germline gives CDR1 MGHRA, CDR2 YSYEKL. CDR3 coding DNA: TGCGCCAGCAGCCAAGACCTCGGGGGTAACTATGGCTACACCTTC. Its protein is CASSQDLGGNYGYTF.

The chain recombines TRBV9 with TRBJ2-1; TRBD2 agrees at 8 bases. The V segment lost 0 bases and the J segment 6 bases; nucleotides outside the gene matches: 5. In germline, CDR1 is SGDLS, CDR2 YYNGEE. This CDR3 region has 15 residues. The CDR3 coding sequence is TGTGCCAGCAGCGTAGCGGGGGGGCCCCTCAATGAGCAGTTCTTC. Protein product: CASSVAGGPLNEQFF.

The chain carries TRBV6-5 and TRBJ1-2; TRBD1 might be the D (5 bases). V dropped 2 bases and J dropped 6 bases, with 13 bases sitting between them. Germline loops: CDR1 MNHEY, CDR2 SVGAGI. CDR3 length: 14 residues. Here the CDR3 DNA reads TGTGCCAGCAGTTACCACGGGGCGGACAATGGCTACACCTTC. Its translation is CASSYHGADNGYTF.

The rearrangement uses TRBV7-8 and TRBJ2-7, with 8 bases fitting TRBD1. The V gene end was trimmed by 1 base and the J gene end by 2 bases; junction bases not matched to a gene: 7. The CDR3 sequence is 16 residues long. CDR1 and CDR2 (germline): SGHVS, FQNEAQ. The CDR3, as DNA: TGTGCCAGCAGCTTAGGAGGACAGGGAAAAACCTACGAGCAGTACTTC. Residues: CASSLGGQGKTYEQYF.

The rearrangement uses TRBV5-6 and TRBJ1-1; the D is unclear. The CDR3 contains 13 residues. Trimming shortened V by 1 base and J by 0 bases, and 4 bases separated the two germline ends. Germline values: CDR1 SGHDT, CDR2 YYEEEE. CDR3 protein: CASSLRVNTEAFF. In nucleotides, the CDR3 is TGTGCCAGCAGCTTGCGGGTGAACACTGAAGCTTTCTTT.

The chain uses TRBV5-4 and TRBJ2-7; D gene ambiguous. Germline V gene data show CDR1 as SGHNT and CDR2 as YYREEE (reference sequence). V was cut by 4 bases and J by 6 bases, with 8 bases left in between. The CDR3 runs to 11 residues. The CDR3 sequence: CASSGPAEQYF. The CDR3 DNA follows: TGTGCCAGCAGCGGACCGGCCGAGCAGTACTTC.

CDR3 amino acids: CASSHGQGVGGYTF. The CDR3 coding sequence is TGCGCCAGCAGCCACGGACAGGGCGTGGGTGGCTACACCTTC. The chain uses TRBV4-3 and TRBJ1-2, with TRBD1 matching 8 bases. The CDR3 spans 14 residues. Trimming at V came to 3 bases and at J to 7 bases, leaving 7 bases not matched to a gene. Per germline, CDR1 LGHNA and CDR2 YSLEER.

The chain couples TRBV28 to TRBJ1-2; 8 bases agree with TRBD1. Losses at the gene ends were 5 bases for V and 5 bases for J; bases not matched to a gene: 10. The CDR3 runs to 15 residues. Germline CDR1 and CDR2: MDHEN and SYDVKM. The CDR3: CASSAPGGLGYGYTF. The CDR3, as DNA: TGTGCCAGCAGTGCTCCAGGGGGCCTAGGGTATGGCTACACCTTC.

The chain has TRBV7-2 and TRBJ2-7; 10 nucleotides match TRBD2. Losses at the gene ends were 3 bases for V and 4 bases for J; bases not matched to a gene: 18. Germline V gives CDR1 SGHTA, CDR2 FQGNSA. The CDR3 has 19 residues. The CDR3 sequence is CASSFPPGSPSGRKYEQYF. CDR3 in DNA: TGTGCCAGCAGCTTCCCTCCAGGGTCCCCTAGCGGGAGAAAGTACGAGCAGTACTTC. Drawing the rest from reference TRBV7-2 and TRBJ2-7, the complete variable domain is GAGVSQSPSNKVTEKGKDVELRCDPISGHTALYWYRQSLGQGLEFLIYFQGNSAPDKSGLPSDRFSAERTGGSVSTLTIQRTQQEDSAVYLCASSFPPGSPSGRKYEQYFGPGTRLTVT.

This rearrangement joins TRBV5-1 to TRBJ2-7; TRBD2 matches 7 bases. The CDR3 extends over 17 amino acids. The junction had 11 bases not matched to a gene; V was cut back by 2 bases and J by 0 bases. CDR1 is SGHRS, CDR2 YFSETQ, per germline. In nucleotides, the CDR3 is TGCGCCAGCAGCTTCCACCTCACTAGCGTCGACTCCTACGAGCAGTACTTC. This encodes CASSFHLTSVDSYEQYF.

This clone has ten or more counts. The chain combines TRBV15 with TRBJ2-7; D is perhaps TRBD1 (6 bases). This CDR3 has 15 amino acids. The ends were cut back, 1 base at V and 5 bases at J, with 15 bases in the middle. Germline values: CDR1 LNHNV, CDR2 YYDKDF (reference sequence). The CDR3 reads CATSRGYRELNEQYF. The CDR3 DNA is TGTGCCACCAGCAGAGGATACAGGGAACTTAACGAGCAGTACTTC.

CDR3 region: CASSRDSGFYGYTF. The CDR3 DNA reads TGTGCCAGCAGCCGGGACAGCGGATTCTATGGCTACACCTTC. The chain recombines TRBV9 with TRBJ1-2, with 7 bases fitting TRBD1. Looked up from germline, CDR1 is SGDLS and CDR2 is YYNGEE. The CDR3 has 14 residues. The junction had 7 bases not matched to a gene; V was cut back by 4 bases and J by 4 bases.

This chain connects TRBV30 to TRBJ2-7; 8 bases agree with TRBD1. The CDR3 contains 16 residues. V was clipped by 2 bases and J by 0 bases; unmatched bases: 9. Germline values: CDR1 GTSNPN, CDR2 SVGIG (reference sequence). The CDR3 region has the DNA TGTGCCTGGAGTTTAAGACAGGGGCTCCTCTCCTACGAGCAGTACTTC. This sequence encodes CAWSLRQGLLSYEQYF.

CDR3 sequence reads: CASSGQGYEQYF. The CDR3 DNA follows: TGTGCCAGCAGTGGCCAGGGCTACGAGCAGTACTTC. V and J are TRBV6-1 and TRBJ2-7; perhaps TRBD1 as D (5 bases). Per germline, CDR1 MNHNS and CDR2 SASEGT. V lost 4 bases and J 3 bases, leaving 7 bases between the germline ends. There are 12 residues in the CDR3.

The chain carries TRBV7-3 and TRBJ2-7, with 9 positions matching TRBD2. The CDR3 is 15 amino acids. Per the germline V gene, CDR1 is SGHTA and CDR2 is FQGTGA. With 2 bases clipped from V and 2 bases from J, the junction kept 4 bases outside the gene matches. Here the CDR3 DNA reads TGTGCCAGCAGCTTAGCGGGAGGGTCCGCCTACGAGCAGTACTTC. Amino acid sequence: CASSLAGGSAYEQYF. Looking up the rest from reference TRBV7-3 and TRBJ2-7 gives the full variable domain: GAGVSQTPSNKVTEKGKYVELRCDPISGHTALYWYRQSLGQGPEFLIYFQGTGAADDSGLPNDRFFAVRPEGSVSTLKIQRTERGDSAVYLCASSLAGGSAYEQYFGPGTRLTVT.

V is TRBV11-2 and J is TRBJ2-1; D unresolved. Germline V gene data show CDR1 as SGHAT and CDR2 as FQNNGV. The V end lost 4 bases, the J end lost 4 bases, and 8 bases lay between the germline ends. The CDR3 covers 13 residues. The DNA of the CDR3 is TGTGCCAGCAGCTCCGCGGATTACAATGAGCAGTTCTTC. As protein: CASSSADYNEQFF.

The chain recombines TRBV30 with TRBJ2-2; TRBD1 is a possible D gene (5 bases). The germline V and J ends were trimmed by 3 bases and 3 bases, with 8 bases remaining between them. The germline V gene has CDR1 GTSNPN and CDR2 SVGIG (reference sequence). The CDR3 spans 13 residues. The CDR3 DNA reads TGTGCCTGGAGCGGACACTACACCGGGGAGCTGTTTTTT. It specifies CAWSGHYTGELFF.

V is TRBV5-1 and J is TRBJ1-5; 8 positions match TRBD1. The CDR3 totals 16 residues. V was pared by 0 bases and J by 6 bases, with 8 bases of the junction left unmatched. CDR1 and CDR2 (germline): SGHRS, YFSETQ. CDR3 protein: CASSLDGRGLGQPQHF. The CDR3, as DNA: TGCGCCAGCAGCTTGGATGGCAGGGGGCTGGGTCAGCCCCAGCATTTT.

This clone was counted a few times. The rearrangement joins TRBV7-9 to TRBJ1-2; D not resolved. This CDR3 is 13 amino acids long. CDR1 SEHNR and CDR2 FQNEAQ come from the germline V gene (reference sequence). Trimming stripped 5 bases from V and 1 base from J, with 8 bases between. The CDR3 here is CASSPAGNYGYTF. The CDR3, as DNA: TGTGCCAGCAGCCCCGCGGGTAACTATGGCTACACCTTC.

CDR3 sequence: CASSPPGNQPQHF. CDR3 sequence (DNA): TGTGCCAGCTCACCACCGGGAAATCAGCCCCAGCATTTT. This chain joins TRBV18 and TRBJ1-5; D unclear. Germline-derived CDR1 and CDR2 are KGHSH and LQKENI. This CDR3 is 13 amino acids long. Trimming left V 0 bases short and J 4 bases short, with 4 bases between.

V gene TRBV18 combines with J gene TRBJ1-2; possibly TRBD1 for D (5 bases). The CDR3 covers 12 residues. V lost 4 bases and J 8 bases, leaving 11 bases between the germline ends. Germline V gene data show CDR1 as KGHSH and CDR2 as LQKENI. In nucleotides, the CDR3 is TGTGCCAGCTCACGAAGATCAGGGGGCTACACCTTC. Translating it yields CASSRRSGGYTF.

The chain uses TRBV5-6 and TRBJ2-3; TRBD1 matches 7 bases. This CDR3 comprises 15 residues. Germline CDR1 and CDR2: SGHDT and YYEEEE. V trimming: 4 bases; J trimming: 1 base; junction bases outside the gene matches: 6. In DNA, the CDR3 is TGTGCCAGCAGCCCCAGGGGGAGACGCACAGATACGCAGTATTTT. Translation gives CASSPRGRRTDTQYF.

The rearrangement links TRBV4-1 to TRBJ2-1, with TRBD1 matching 8 bases. The CDR3 loop spans 16 amino acids. Germline loops: CDR1 MGHRA, CDR2 YSYEKL. J gave up 4 bases and V 3 bases, and 8 bases lay outside the gene matches. Here the CDR3 DNA reads TGCGCCAGCAGCCATACCGGGACAGGAGCGTACAATGAGCAGTTCTTC. As protein: CASSHTGTGAYNEQFF.

The chain links TRBV28 to TRBJ2-5, with 10 bases that match TRBD2. After removal of 6 bases from V and 9 bases from J, the junction contained 10 bases not matched to a gene. Germline CDR1 reads MDHEN; CDR2 reads SYDVKM. The length of the CDR3 is 14 residues. The CDR3: CASSPISGGKAQYF. CDR3 nucleotides: TGTGCCAGCAGCCCCATTAGCGGGGGGAAGGCCCAGTACTTC.

This chain connects TRBV7-2 to TRBJ2-3, with no clear D. The CDR3 runs 14 residues. Between the trimmed V and J ends, which lost 5 bases and 1 base, there was a span of 10 bases. The germline V gene has CDR1 SGHTA and CDR2 FQGNSA. The CDR3 spells CASSRERRTDTQYF. The DNA for the CDR3 is TGTGCCAGCAGCCGCGAACGGCGCACAGATACGCAGTATTTT.